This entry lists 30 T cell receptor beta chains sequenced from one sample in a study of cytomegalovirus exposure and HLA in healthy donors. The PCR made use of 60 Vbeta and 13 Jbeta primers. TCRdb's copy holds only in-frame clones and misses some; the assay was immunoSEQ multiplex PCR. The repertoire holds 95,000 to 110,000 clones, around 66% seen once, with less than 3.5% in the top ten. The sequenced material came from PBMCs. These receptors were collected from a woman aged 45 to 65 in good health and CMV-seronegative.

CDR3 DNA sequence: TGTGCCAGCAGTTTACGGCTTAGGGGCAGTGAGCAGTTCTTC. Translating it yields CASSLRLRGSEQFF. The chain is built from TRBV28 and TRBJ2-1; TRBD1 is a possible D gene (5 bases). V was shortened by 2 bases and J by 9 bases, with 14 bases between the two germline ends. CDR1 and CDR2 from the germline V gene are MDHEN and SYDVKM. This CDR3 has 14 residues.

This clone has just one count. This CDR3 reads CASSADGQNTEAFF. The CDR3, as DNA: TGCGCCAGCAGCGCTGACGGACAGAACACTGAAGCTTTCTTT. The chain joins TRBV5-1 to TRBJ1-1; the D gene is possibly TRBD1 (5 bases). The V gene lost 4 bases and the J gene lost 1 base, with 11 bases spanning the gap. CDR3 length equals 14 residues. The germline CDR1 and CDR2 sequences are SGHRS and YFSETQ.

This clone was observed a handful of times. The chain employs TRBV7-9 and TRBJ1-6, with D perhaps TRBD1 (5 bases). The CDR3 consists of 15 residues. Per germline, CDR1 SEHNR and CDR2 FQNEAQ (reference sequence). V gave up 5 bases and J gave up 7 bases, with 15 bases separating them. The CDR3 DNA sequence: TGTGCCAGCAGCGCATCAGGGCGTACAAATTCACCCCTCCACTTT. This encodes CASSASGRTNSPLHF.

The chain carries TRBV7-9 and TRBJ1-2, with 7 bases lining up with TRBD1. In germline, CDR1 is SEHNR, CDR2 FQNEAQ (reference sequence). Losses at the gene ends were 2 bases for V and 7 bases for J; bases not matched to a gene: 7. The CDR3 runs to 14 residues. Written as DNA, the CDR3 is TGTGCCAGCAGCTTACTACAGGGGCCTTCTGGCTACACCTTC. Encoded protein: CASSLLQGPSGYTF.

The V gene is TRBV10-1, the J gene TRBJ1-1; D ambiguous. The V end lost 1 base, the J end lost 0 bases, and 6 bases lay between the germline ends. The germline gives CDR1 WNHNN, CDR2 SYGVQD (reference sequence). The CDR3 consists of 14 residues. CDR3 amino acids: CASSEYRVNTEAFF. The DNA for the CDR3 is TGCGCCAGCAGTGAGTATCGGGTGAACACTGAAGCTTTCTTT.

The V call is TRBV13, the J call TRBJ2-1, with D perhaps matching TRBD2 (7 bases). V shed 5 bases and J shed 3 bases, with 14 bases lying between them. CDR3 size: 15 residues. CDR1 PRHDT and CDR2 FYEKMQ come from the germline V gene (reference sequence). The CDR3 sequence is CASSPSGGSYNEQFF. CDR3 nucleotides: TGTGCCAGCAGCCCCTCGGGGGGCAGCTACAATGAGCAGTTCTTC.

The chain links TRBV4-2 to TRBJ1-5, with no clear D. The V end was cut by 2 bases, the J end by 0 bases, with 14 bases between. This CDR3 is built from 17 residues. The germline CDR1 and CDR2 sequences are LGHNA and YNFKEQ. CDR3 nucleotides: TGTGCCAGCAGCCAACAAGGCGGGGAACTTAGCAATCAGCCCCAGCATTTT. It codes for CASSQQGGELSNQPQHF.

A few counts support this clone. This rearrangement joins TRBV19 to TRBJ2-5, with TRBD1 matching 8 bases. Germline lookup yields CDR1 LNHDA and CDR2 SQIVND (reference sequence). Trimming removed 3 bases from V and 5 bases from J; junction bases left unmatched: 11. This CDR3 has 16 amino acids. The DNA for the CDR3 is TGTGCCAGTAGTATTCAGGGGGCAGGGAATATGGAGACCCAGTACTTC. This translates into CASSIQGAGNMETQYF.

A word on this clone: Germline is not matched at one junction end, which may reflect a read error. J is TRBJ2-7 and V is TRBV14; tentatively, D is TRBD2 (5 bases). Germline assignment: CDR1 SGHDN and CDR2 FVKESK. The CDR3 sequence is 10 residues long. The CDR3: CASSQEKEVF. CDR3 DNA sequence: TGTGCCAGCAGCCAAGAGAAGGAGGTCTTC.

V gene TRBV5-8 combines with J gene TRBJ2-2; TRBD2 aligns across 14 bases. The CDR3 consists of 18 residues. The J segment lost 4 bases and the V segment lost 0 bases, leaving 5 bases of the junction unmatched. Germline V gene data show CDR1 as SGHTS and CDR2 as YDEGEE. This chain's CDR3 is CASSLEGLAGVVTGELFF. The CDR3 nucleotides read TGTGCCAGCAGCTTGGAGGGACTAGCGGGGGTCGTCACCGGGGAGCTGTTTTTT.

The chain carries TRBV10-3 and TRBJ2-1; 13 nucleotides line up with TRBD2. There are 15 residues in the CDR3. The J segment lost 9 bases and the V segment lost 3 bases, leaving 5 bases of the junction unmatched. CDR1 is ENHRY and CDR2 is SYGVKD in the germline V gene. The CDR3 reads CAISDRGLAGSEQFF. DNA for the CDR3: TGTGCCATCAGTGATAGGGGACTAGCGGGAAGTGAGCAGTTCTTC.

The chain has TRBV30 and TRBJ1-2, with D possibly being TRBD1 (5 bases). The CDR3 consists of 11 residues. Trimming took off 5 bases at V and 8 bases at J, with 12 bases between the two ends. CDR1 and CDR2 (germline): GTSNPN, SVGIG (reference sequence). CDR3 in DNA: TGTGCCTGGGCTACAGGACGGGGCTACACCTTC. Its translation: CAWATGRGYTF.

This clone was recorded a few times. This CDR3 is CASSSGQENTEAFF. The CDR3 bases are TGTGCCAGCAGCTCGGGACAGGAGAACACTGAAGCTTTCTTT. The chain has TRBV7-9 and TRBJ1-1, with 8 bases fitting TRBD1. The germline gives CDR1 SEHNR, CDR2 FQNEAQ (reference sequence). The trim removed 4 bases at V and 1 base at J, leaving 2 bases unmatched. CDR3 length equals 14 residues.

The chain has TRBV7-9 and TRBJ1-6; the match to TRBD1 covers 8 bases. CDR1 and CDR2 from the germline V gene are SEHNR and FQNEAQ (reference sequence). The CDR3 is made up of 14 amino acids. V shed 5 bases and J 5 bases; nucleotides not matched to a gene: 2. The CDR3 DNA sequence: TGTGCCAGCAGCCAGGGACAGGATAATTCACCCCTCCACTTT. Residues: CASSQGQDNSPLHF.

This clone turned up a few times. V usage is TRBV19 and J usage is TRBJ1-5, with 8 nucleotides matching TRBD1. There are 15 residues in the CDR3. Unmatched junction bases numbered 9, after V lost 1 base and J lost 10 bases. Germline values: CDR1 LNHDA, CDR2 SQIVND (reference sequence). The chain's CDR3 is CASSIGAGGTPPQHF. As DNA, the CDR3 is TGTGCCAGTAGTATAGGGGCAGGGGGCACGCCACCCCAGCATTTT.

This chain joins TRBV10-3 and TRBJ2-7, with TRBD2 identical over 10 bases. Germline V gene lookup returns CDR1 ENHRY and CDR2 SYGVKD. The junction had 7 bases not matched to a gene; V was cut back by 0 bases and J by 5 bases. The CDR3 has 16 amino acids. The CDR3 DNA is TGTGCCATCAGTGAGTCGTTAACTAGCGGGACGAACGAGCAGTACTTC. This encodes CAISESLTSGTNEQYF.

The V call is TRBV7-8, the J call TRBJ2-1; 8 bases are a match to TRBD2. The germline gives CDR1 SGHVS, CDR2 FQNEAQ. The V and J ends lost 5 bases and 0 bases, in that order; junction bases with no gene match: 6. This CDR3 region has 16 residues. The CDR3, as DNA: TGTGCCAGCAGCGTCTTAGCGGGGAGCTCCTACAATGAGCAGTTCTTC. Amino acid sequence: CASSVLAGSSYNEQFF.

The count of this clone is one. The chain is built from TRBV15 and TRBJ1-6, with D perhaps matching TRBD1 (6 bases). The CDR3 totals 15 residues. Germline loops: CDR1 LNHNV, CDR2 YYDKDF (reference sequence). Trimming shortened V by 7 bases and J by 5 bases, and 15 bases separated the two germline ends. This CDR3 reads CATTHGGANNSPLHF. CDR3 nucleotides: TGTGCCACCACCCATGGGGGGGCGAATAATTCACCCCTCCACTTT.

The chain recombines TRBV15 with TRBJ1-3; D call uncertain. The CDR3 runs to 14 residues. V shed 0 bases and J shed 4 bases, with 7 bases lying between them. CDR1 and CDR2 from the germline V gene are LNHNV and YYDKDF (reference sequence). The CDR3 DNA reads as TGTGCCACCAGCAGAGATATCTCGGGAAACACCATATATTTT. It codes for CATSRDISGNTIYF.

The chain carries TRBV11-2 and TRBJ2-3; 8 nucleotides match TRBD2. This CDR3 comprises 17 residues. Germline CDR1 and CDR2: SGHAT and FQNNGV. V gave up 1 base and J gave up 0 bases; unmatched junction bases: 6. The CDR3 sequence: CASSLAPSGLSTDTQYF. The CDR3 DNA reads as TGTGCCAGCAGCTTAGCTCCTAGCGGGTTGAGCACAGATACGCAGTATTTT.

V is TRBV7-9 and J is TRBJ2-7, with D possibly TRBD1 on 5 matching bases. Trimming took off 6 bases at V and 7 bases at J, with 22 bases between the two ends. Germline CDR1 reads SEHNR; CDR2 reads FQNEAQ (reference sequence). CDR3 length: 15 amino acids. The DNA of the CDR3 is TGTGCCAGCAGGCCACTATGGGGCTCGCCGCTTGAGCAGTACTTC. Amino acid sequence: CASRPLWGSPLEQYF.

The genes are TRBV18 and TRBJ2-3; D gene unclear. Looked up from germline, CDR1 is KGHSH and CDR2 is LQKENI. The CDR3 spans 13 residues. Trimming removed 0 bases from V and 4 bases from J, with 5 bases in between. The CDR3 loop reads CASSPPSADTQYF. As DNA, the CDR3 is TGTGCCAGCTCACCACCTTCGGCAGATACGCAGTATTTT. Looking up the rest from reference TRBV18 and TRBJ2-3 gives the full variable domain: NAGVMQNPRHLVRRRGQEARLRCSPMKGHSHVYWYRQLPEEGLKFMVYLQKENIIDESGMPKERFSAEFPKEGPSILRIQQVVRGDSAAYFCASSPPSADTQYFGPGTRLTVL.

CDR3 loop: CASSSTGYTEAFF. In DNA, the CDR3 is TGTGCCAGTAGCAGCACAGGGTACACTGAAGCTTTCTTT. The V gene is TRBV19, the J gene TRBJ1-1; a weak D match, TRBD1 (6 bases). From germline, CDR1 is LNHDA and CDR2 SQIVND (reference sequence). The CDR3 is made up of 13 amino acids. Trimming removed 6 bases at V and 3 bases at J, with 11 bases between.

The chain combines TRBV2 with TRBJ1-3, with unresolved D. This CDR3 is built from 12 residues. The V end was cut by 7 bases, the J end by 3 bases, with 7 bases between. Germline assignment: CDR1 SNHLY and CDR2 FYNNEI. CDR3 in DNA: TGTGCCAGCATCAGACTTGGAAACACCATATATTTT. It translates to CASIRLGNTIYF.

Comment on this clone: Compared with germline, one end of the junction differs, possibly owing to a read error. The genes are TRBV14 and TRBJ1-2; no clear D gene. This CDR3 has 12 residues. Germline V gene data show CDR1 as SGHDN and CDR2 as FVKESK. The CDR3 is CASSQGQLGRSF. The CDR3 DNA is TGTGCCAGCAGCCAAGGCCAACTGGGCCGCAGCTTC.

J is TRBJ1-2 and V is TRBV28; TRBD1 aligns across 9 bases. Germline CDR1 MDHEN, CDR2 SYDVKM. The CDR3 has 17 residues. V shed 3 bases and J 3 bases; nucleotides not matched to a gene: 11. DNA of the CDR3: TGTGCCAGCAGTTTGGCGCGGGTAGGACAGGGGCACTATGGCTACACCTTC. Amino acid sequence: CASSLARVGQGHYGYTF.

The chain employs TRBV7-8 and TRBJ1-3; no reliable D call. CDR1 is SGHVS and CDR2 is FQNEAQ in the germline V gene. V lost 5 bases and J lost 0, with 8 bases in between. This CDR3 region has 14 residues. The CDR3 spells CASSAIISGNTIYF. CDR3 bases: TGTGCCAGCAGCGCGATAATCTCTGGAAACACCATATATTTT.

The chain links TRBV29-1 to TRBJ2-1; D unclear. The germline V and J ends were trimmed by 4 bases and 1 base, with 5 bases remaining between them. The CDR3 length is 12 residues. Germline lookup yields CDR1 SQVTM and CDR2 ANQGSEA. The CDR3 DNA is TGCAGCGTTGTCATTTCCTACAATGAGCAGTTCTTC. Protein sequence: CSVVISYNEQFF.

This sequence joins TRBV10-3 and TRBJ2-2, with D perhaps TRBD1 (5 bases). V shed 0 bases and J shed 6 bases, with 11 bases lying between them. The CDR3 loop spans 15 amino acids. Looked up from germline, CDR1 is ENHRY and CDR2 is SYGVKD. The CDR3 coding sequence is TGTGCCATCAGTGAGTCAAGTGGACACGCCGGGGAGCTGTTTTTT. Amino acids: CAISESSGHAGELFF.

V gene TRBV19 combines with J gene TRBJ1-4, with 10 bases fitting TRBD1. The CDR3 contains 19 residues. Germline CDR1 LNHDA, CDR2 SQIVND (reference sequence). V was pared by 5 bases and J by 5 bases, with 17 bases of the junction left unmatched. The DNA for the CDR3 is TGTGCCAGTAGTGGGTTCAGCGGGACAGGGGACCGCGGGAATGAAAAACTGTTTTTT. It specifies CASSGFSGTGDRGNEKLFF.